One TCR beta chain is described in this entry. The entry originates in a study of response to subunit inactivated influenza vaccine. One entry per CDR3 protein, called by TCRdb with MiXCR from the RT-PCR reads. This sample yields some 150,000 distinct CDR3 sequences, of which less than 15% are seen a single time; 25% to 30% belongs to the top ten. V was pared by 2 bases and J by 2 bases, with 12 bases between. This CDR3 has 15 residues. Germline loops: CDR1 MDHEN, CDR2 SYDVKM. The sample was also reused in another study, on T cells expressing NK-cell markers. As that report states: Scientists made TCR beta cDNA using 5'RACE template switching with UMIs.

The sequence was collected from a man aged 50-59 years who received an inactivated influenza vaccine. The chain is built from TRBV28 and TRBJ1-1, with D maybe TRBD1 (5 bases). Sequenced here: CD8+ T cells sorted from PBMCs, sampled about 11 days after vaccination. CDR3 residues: CASSLVLGGNTEAFF. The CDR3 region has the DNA TGTGCCAGCAGTTTAGTCCTCGGGGGTAACACTGAAGCTTTCTTT.